These 31 T cell receptor beta chains were all obtained from the same sample, sequenced in a study of PD-L1 blockade in urothelial cancer. The time point here: pretreatment peripheral blood. This table comes from immunoSEQ multiplex PCR, and its TCRdb copy is limited to in-frame clones, with some not included. The table records about 33,000 clones, 75% to 90% of them present only once. The input for sequencing was PBMCs, taken around atezolizumab (anti-PD-L1) treatment. The source is a man aged 60-69 years with urothelial cancer.

This clone has just one count. The chain combines TRBV7-6 with TRBJ1-5, with unresolved D. Trimming took 5 bases from V and 0 from J, leaving 11 bases between them. Germline loops: CDR1 SGHVS, CDR2 FNYEAQ. The CDR3 is made up of 15 amino acids. DNA for the CDR3: TGTGCCAGCAGCGCCACTGGGAGTAGCAATCAGCCCCAGCATTTT. Translating gives CASSATGSSNQPQHF.

This chain joins TRBV7-2 and TRBJ1-4, with 9 bases lining up with TRBD1. The junction had 6 bases not matched to a gene; V was cut back by 2 bases and J by 8 bases. The CDR3 has 15 residues. Germline loops: CDR1 SGHTA, CDR2 FQGNSA. The CDR3 region is CASSLRGQGGEKLFF. CDR3 sequence (DNA): TGTGCCAGCAGCTTACGGGGACAGGGTGGCGAAAAACTGTTTTTT. The variable domain in full, completed from reference TRBV7-2 and TRBJ1-4, reads GAGVSQSPSNKVTEKGKDVELRCDPISGHTALYWYRQSLGQGLEFLIYFQGNSAPDKSGLPSDRFSAERTGGSVSTLTIQRTQQEDSAVYLCASSLRGQGGEKLFFGSGTQLSVL.

The J gene is TRBJ1-5, the V gene TRBV18, with a weak D call TRBD1 (5 bases). Germline CDR1 and CDR2: KGHSH and LQKENI. This CDR3 is 15 amino acids long. The V gene lost 0 bases and the J gene lost 6 bases, with 12 bases spanning the gap. The CDR3 region is CASSPPGGVGQPQHF. In DNA, the CDR3 is TGTGCCAGCTCACCACCCGGGGGTGTGGGTCAGCCCCAGCATTTT.

This chain links TRBV7-2 with TRBJ2-2; 11 bases are shared with TRBD2. The CDR3 runs to 17 residues. Per germline, CDR1 SGHTA and CDR2 FQGNSA. Germline trimming cut 3 bases from V and 4 bases from J; bases unmatched to any gene: 7. For the CDR3, the DNA is TGTGCCAGCAGCTTTGTAGCGGGAGGGACTTTCACCGGGGAGCTGTTTTTT. Its translation is CASSFVAGGTFTGELFF.

The DNA for the CDR3 is TGCGCCAGCAGCTCAGAATCAGGGAATTCACCCCTCCACTTT. The encoded protein is CASSSESGNSPLHF. The chain couples TRBV5-1 to TRBJ1-6; maybe TRBD1 (5 bases). Germline V gene sequence: CDR1 SGHRS, CDR2 YFSETQ. CDR3 length: 14 residues. V lost 3 bases to trimming and J lost 7 bases, with 11 bases between them.

J is TRBJ1-1 and V is TRBV11-1; D gene uncertain. Germline V gives CDR1 SGHAT, CDR2 FQDESV (reference sequence). CDR3 length equals 14 residues. V lost 2 bases to trimming and J lost 0 bases, with 7 bases between them. Written as DNA, the CDR3 is TGTGCCAGCAGCTTACACGAGGTGAACACTGAAGCTTTCTTT. Translating gives CASSLHEVNTEAFF. The entire variable domain, with the rest obtained from reference TRBV11-1 and TRBJ1-1, is as follows: EAEVAQSPRYKITEKSQAVAFWCDPISGHATLYWYRQILGQGPELLVQFQDESVVDDSQLPKDRFSAERLKGVDSTLKIQPAELGDSAMYLCASSLHEVNTEAFFGQGTRLTVV.

The J gene is TRBJ2-6, the V gene TRBV7-8, with TRBD2 matching over 15 bases. This CDR3 has 21 residues. V was clipped by 5 bases and J by 0 bases; unmatched bases: 11. The germline CDR1 and CDR2 sequences are SGHVS and FQNEAQ. In nucleotides, the CDR3 is TGTGCCAGCAGCATAAAGACGGGACTAGCGGGAGGCGGCTCTGGGGCCAACGTCCTGACTTTC. This translates into CASSIKTGLAGGGSGANVLTF. Full variable domain (remainder filled in from reference TRBV7-8 and TRBJ2-6): GAGVSQSPRYKVAKRGQDVALRCDPISGHVSLFWYQQALGQGPEFLTYFQNEAQLDKSGLPSDRFFAERPEGSVSTLKIQRTQQEDSAVYLCASSIKTGLAGGGSGANVLTFGAGSRLTVL.

The J gene is TRBJ2-3, the V gene TRBV15; no clear D gene. This CDR3 spans 16 amino acids. Germline lookup yields CDR1 LNHNV and CDR2 YYDKDF (reference sequence). Trimming took off 0 bases at V and 2 bases at J, with 12 bases between the two ends. CDR3 protein: CATSRDGLADTDTQYF. CDR3 bases: TGTGCCACCAGCAGAGACGGTCTTGCGGACACAGATACGCAGTATTTT.

The rearrangement joins TRBV4-1 to TRBJ2-7; D unresolved. Trimming removed 0 bases at V and 5 bases at J, with 11 bases between. The germline V gene encodes CDR1 MGHRA and CDR2 YSYEKL. This CDR3 is 14 amino acids long. CDR3 sequence (DNA): TGCGCCAGCAGCCAAGACAGGCCGTCGGACGAGCAGTACTTC. Translating gives CASSQDRPSDEQYF.

The CDR3 DNA follows: TGTGCCAGCAGTGAACCACAGGGGGCCACAACCTACGAGCAGTACTTC. Protein: CASSEPQGATTYEQYF. This sequence joins TRBV25-1 and TRBJ2-7; 9 nucleotides line up with TRBD1. The V and J ends lost 2 bases and 2 bases, in that order; junction bases with no gene match: 7. The CDR3 is made up of 16 amino acids. Germline CDR1 reads MGHDK; CDR2 reads SYGVNS.

The rearrangement uses TRBV5-1 and TRBJ1-2; D is ambiguous. The germline V gene encodes CDR1 SGHRS and CDR2 YFSETQ. The CDR3 has 14 amino acids. Trimming removed 0 bases at V and 4 bases at J, with 10 bases between. The CDR3 region is CASSLEAAFYGYTF. The CDR3 bases are TGCGCCAGCAGCTTGGAGGCAGCGTTCTATGGCTACACCTTC.

The chain employs TRBV5-1 and TRBJ1-3; tentative D call: TRBD1 (5 bases). CDR1 SGHRS and CDR2 YFSETQ come from the germline V gene. The CDR3 has 15 amino acids. Trimming stripped 0 bases from V and 4 bases from J, with 11 bases between. In nucleotides, the CDR3 is TGCGCCAGCAGCTTGGGTACAGGCAGAGGAAACACCATATATTTT. Amino acid sequence: CASSLGTGRGNTIYF.

The V call is TRBV19, the J call TRBJ1-1, with 8 positions matching TRBD1. After removal of 4 bases from V and 6 bases from J, the junction contained 4 bases not matched to a gene. The CDR3 runs to 13 residues. The germline gives CDR1 LNHDA, CDR2 SQIVND (reference sequence). The CDR3 loop is CASSTVQGAEAFF. The CDR3 DNA reads as TGTGCCAGTAGTACCGTACAGGGGGCTGAAGCTTTCTTT.

The chain joins TRBV5-4 to TRBJ2-2; 14 bases are a match to TRBD2. CDR1 is SGHNT, CDR2 YYREEE, per germline (reference sequence). Trimming removed 4 bases from V and 7 bases from J; junction bases left unmatched: 6. The CDR3 runs to 16 residues. CDR3: CASSPETSGRDGELFF. CDR3 bases: TGTGCCAGCAGCCCTGAGACTAGCGGGAGGGACGGGGAGCTGTTTTTT.

The chain recombines TRBV5-6 with TRBJ1-1, with D possibly TRBD1 on 5 matching bases. This CDR3 has 14 residues. V lost 0 bases and J lost 5, with 11 bases in between. Germline CDR1 reads SGHDT; CDR2 reads YYEEEE. This chain's CDR3 is CASSLAGRGTEAFF. The CDR3 bases are TGTGCCAGCAGCTTGGCAGGGAGGGGAACTGAAGCTTTCTTT.

V gene TRBV27 combines with J gene TRBJ2-3, with 10 nucleotides matching TRBD1. The CDR3 is 16 amino acids. With 5 bases clipped from V and 4 bases from J, the junction kept 9 bases outside the gene matches. Germline V CDR1 and CDR2: MNHEY, SMNVEV (reference sequence). CDR3 loop: CASSHPRGTGADTQYF. CDR3 sequence (DNA): TGTGCCAGCAGTCATCCTCGAGGGACAGGGGCAGATACGCAGTATTTT.

The chain has TRBV2 and TRBJ2-4; D is unresolved. Germline lookup yields CDR1 SNHLY and CDR2 FYNNEI. This CDR3 is built from 12 residues. V was trimmed by 8 bases and J by 6 bases, leaving 11 bases between them. The CDR3 loop is CASGPRPNIQYF. CDR3 sequence (DNA): TGTGCCAGCGGCCCGAGGCCAAACATTCAGTACTTC.

There are a few counts of this clone. As DNA, the CDR3 is TGTGCCAGCAGTGAAGCCTGGCGAGGAGGAGGCTACGAGCAGTACTTC. Its protein is CASSEAWRGGGYEQYF. V usage is TRBV6-1 and J usage is TRBJ2-7; maybe TRBD2 (5 bases). The CDR3 covers 16 residues. The germline V and J ends were trimmed by 0 bases and 3 bases, with 15 bases remaining between them. Germline values: CDR1 MNHNS, CDR2 SASEGT.

As to this clone: The junction departs from the called germline gene at one end, perhaps through a read error. The chain recombines TRBV7-7 with TRBJ2-2; no firm D call. This CDR3 contains 12 residues. Germline V lookup: CDR1 SSHAT, CDR2 FNYEAQ (reference sequence). CDR3 nucleotide sequence: TGTGCTAGCAGCTCGTACACCGGGGAGCTGTTTTTT. Encoded protein: CASSSYTGELFF.

As DNA, the CDR3 is TGTGCCTGGAGGACAGTTGGGGCCAACGTCCTGACTTTC. This codes for CAWRTVGANVLTF. This chain links TRBV30 with TRBJ2-6, with D possibly matching TRBD1 (5 bases). CDR3 length: 13 amino acids. Germline CDR1 and CDR2: GTSNPN and SVGIG (reference sequence). V was pared by 3 bases and J by 3 bases, with 6 bases between.

This chain connects TRBV21-1 to TRBJ1-1. TRBV21-1 represents a pseudogene. CDR3 length equals 15 residues. The CDR3, as DNA: TGTGCCACCTCTTTTGCGGGGGCCTGGAGCACTGAAGCTTTCTTT. Translation: CATSFAGAWSTEAFF.

CDR3 nucleotides: TGTGCCAGCAGTCGGGAGGAAAAACTGTTTTTT. It yields the protein CASSREEKLFF. The chain links TRBV6-6 to TRBJ1-4; D ambiguous. Germline CDR1 MNHNY, CDR2 SVGAGI (reference sequence). Trimming removed 5 bases from V and 8 bases from J, with 6 bases in between. The CDR3 runs to 11 residues.

J is TRBJ2-1 and V is TRBV2, with D unclear. The CDR3 spans 15 residues. The ends were cut back, 2 bases at V and 3 bases at J, with 11 bases in the middle. Per the germline V gene, CDR1 is SNHLY and CDR2 is FYNNEI. The CDR3 DNA follows: TGTGCCAGCAGTGAACCCCGGGTTAGCTACAATGAGCAGTTCTTC. Its translation: CASSEPRVSYNEQFF.

The genes are TRBV5-4 and TRBJ2-7; TRBD2 aligns across 8 bases. Germline CDR1 and CDR2: SGHNT and YYREEE (reference sequence). V shed 2 bases, J shed 6 bases, and the junction held 4 bases outside the gene matches. CDR3 length: 13 amino acids. The chain's CDR3 is CASSFPGGAEQYF. CDR3 nucleotides: TGTGCCAGCAGCTTCCCGGGGGGGGCCGAGCAGTACTTC.

The chain combines TRBV19 with TRBJ2-7; TRBD2 matches at 8 bases. Losses at the gene ends were 3 bases for V and 0 bases for J; bases not matched to a gene: 4. CDR1 and CDR2 from the germline V gene are LNHDA and SQIVND (reference sequence). The length of the CDR3 is 15 residues. For the CDR3, the DNA is TGTGCCAGTAGTATCTCTCGGGAGGGCTCCTACGAGCAGTACTTC. This translates into CASSISREGSYEQYF. The full variable domain, completed using reference TRBV19 and TRBJ2-7, is DGGITQSPKYLFRKEGQNVTLSCEQNLNHDAMYWYRQDPGQGLRLIYYSQIVNDFQKGDIAEGYSVSREKKESFPLTVTSAQKNPTAFYLCASSISREGSYEQYFGPGTRLTVT.

This clone turned up a few times. The gene calls are TRBV29-1 and TRBJ1-2; D unclear. Per the germline V gene, CDR1 is SQVTM and CDR2 is ANQGSEA. This CDR3 has 12 residues. The V and J ends lost 7 bases and 6 bases respectively, with 15 bases between them. The CDR3 DNA is TGCAGCGCCTTGGAGCTATTGAATGGCTACACCTTC. Translated: CSALELLNGYTF.

This chain links TRBV4-3 with TRBJ1-1; D ambiguous. The CDR3 loop spans 14 amino acids. CDR1 is LGHNA, CDR2 YSLEER, per germline. V was clipped by 4 bases and J by 3 bases, with 12 bases between them. DNA of the CDR3: TGCGCCAGCAGCCCTTCGTACGGGGACACTGAAGCTTTCTTT. It codes for CASSPSYGDTEAFF.

The V and J genes are TRBV10-1 and TRBJ1-1; D might be TRBD1 (6 bases). The CDR3 loop spans 18 amino acids. Germline lookup yields CDR1 WNHNN and CDR2 SYGVQD (reference sequence). The V gene lost 0 bases and the J gene lost 5 bases, with 22 bases spanning the gap. In DNA, the CDR3 is TGCGCCAGCAGTGAGTCGATTGCAGGGGCCTCAGGGATTACTGAAGCTTTCTTT. Its translation is CASSESIAGASGITEAFF.

V and J are TRBV4-2 and TRBJ2-5, with D unresolved. CDR1 and CDR2 (germline): LGHNA, YNFKEQ. The CDR3 sequence is 14 residues long. Between the trimmed V and J ends, which lost 0 bases and 5 bases, there was a span of 10 bases. In DNA form, the CDR3 reads TGTGCCAGCAGCCAAGAATTACGCCGGGAGACCCAGTACTTC. It specifies CASSQELRRETQYF.

This clone has only one observation. This chain links TRBV6-5 with TRBJ1-1, with TRBD1 identical over 8 bases. V was pared by 7 bases and J by 6 bases, with 10 bases of the junction left unmatched. In germline, CDR1 is MNHEY, CDR2 SVGAGI. CDR3 length: 14 amino acids. CDR3 amino acids: CASTRQGNLAEAFF. The CDR3 DNA sequence: TGTGCCAGCACCCGACAGGGGAACTTGGCTGAAGCTTTCTTT.

The rearrangement joins TRBV11-2 to TRBJ1-2, with D maybe TRBD1 (6 bases). Per the germline V gene, CDR1 is SGHAT and CDR2 is FQNNGV. The V and J ends lost 5 bases and 5 bases respectively, with 15 bases between them. CDR3 length equals 14 residues. CDR3 protein: CASSAPDRYYGYTF. In DNA form, the CDR3 reads TGTGCCAGCAGCGCCCCGGACAGATATTATGGCTACACCTTC.